This T cell receptor beta chain was identified during a study of blood T cell repertoires in COVID-19. Study background: Sample material is recorded as cDNA or gDNA derived from T cells, B-cell-depleted T cells, or PBMCs.

Sequencing was performed with immunoSEQ multiplex PCR; in TCRdb, only in-frame clones are kept and a portion is missing. This sample has around 40,000 clones; about 89% occur once, and the top ten carry roughly 14%. The CDR3 totals 16 residues. Germline trimming cut 10 bases from V and 8 bases from J; bases unmatched to any gene: 17. The germline V gene encodes CDR1 MDHEN and CDR2 SYDVKM. The source material was peripheral blood. This receptor was identified in a young woman in a cohort sampled during active COVID-19. The chain joins TRBV28 to TRBJ2-1, with 10 bases matching TRBD2. The CDR3 sequence is CATFPDQRTSGDEQFF. The DNA of the CDR3 is TGTGCCACCTTTCCGGACCAACGGACTAGCGGCGATGAGCAGTTCTTC.